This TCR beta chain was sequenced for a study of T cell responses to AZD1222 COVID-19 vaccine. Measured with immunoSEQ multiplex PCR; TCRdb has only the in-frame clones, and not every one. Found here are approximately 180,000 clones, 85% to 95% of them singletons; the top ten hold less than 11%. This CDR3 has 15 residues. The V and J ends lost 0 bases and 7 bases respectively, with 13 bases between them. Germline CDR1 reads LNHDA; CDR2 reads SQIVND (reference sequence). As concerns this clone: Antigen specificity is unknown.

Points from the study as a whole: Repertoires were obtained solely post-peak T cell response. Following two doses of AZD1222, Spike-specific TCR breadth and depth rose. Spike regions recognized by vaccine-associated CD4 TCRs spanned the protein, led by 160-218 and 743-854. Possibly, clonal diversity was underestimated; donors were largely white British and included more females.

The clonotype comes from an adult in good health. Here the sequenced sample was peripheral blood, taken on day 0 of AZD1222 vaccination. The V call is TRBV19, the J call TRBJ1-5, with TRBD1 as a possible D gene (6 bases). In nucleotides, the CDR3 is TGTGCCAGTAGTATAGATAGCAGGGGATGGCAGCCCCAGCATTTT. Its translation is CASSIDSRGWQPQHF.